The clone carrying this TCR beta chain was detected only a few times. This record comes from a study of CD8 T cells in Susac syndrome. Reverse transcription used roughly 0.5 to 1 ug RNA and random hexamers. A single record per CDR3 protein comes from TCRdb applying MiXCR to the immunoSEQ multiplex PCR reads. The sample has 120,000 or so distinct CDR3 sequences, over 90% seen once. From germline, CDR1 is SGHTA and CDR2 FQGNSA. The CDR3 spans 13 residues. V lost 8 bases to trimming and J lost 0 bases, with 9 bases between them. This TCR came from a human donor with Susac syndrome. The source material was CD4+ T cells from PBMCs. This chain joins TRBV7-2 and TRBJ2-3; the D gene is possibly TRBD1 (6 bases). The CDR3 DNA reads TGTGCCAGCTCGGACAGAAGCACAGATACGCAGTATTTT. This translates into CASSDRSTDTQYF.